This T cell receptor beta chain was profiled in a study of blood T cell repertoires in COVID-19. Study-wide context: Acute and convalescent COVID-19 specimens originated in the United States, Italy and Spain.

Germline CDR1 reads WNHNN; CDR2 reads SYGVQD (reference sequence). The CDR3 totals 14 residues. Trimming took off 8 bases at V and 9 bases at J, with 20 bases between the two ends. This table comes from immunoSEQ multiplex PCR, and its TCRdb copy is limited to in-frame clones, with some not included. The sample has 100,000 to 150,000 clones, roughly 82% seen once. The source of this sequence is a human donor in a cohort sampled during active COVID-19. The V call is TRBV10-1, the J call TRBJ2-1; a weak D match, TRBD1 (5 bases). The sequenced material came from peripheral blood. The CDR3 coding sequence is TGCGCCAGCCAAAACCAGGGTGGTGATCGTGAGCAGTTCTTC. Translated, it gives CASQNQGGDREQFF.